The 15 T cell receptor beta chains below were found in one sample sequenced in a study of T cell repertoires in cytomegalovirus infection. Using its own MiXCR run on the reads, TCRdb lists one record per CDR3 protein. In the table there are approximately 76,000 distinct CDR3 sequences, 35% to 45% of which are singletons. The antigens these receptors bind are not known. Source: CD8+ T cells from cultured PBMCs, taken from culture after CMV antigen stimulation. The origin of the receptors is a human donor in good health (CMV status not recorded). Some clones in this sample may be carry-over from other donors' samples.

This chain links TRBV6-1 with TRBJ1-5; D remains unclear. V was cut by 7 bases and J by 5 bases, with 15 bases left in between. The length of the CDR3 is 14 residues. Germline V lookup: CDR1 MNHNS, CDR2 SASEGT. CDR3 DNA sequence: TGTGCCAGCAACGAACGGGAATTTTATCAGCCCCAGCATTTT. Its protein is CASNEREFYQPQHF.

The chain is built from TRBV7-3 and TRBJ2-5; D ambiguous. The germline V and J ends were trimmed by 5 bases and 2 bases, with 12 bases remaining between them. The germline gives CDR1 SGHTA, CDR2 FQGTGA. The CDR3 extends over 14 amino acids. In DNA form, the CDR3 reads TGTGCCAGCAGCCCCCAAACCGGACAAGAGACCCAGTACTTC. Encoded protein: CASSPQTGQETQYF. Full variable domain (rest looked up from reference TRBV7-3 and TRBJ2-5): GAGVSQTPSNKVTEKGKYVELRCDPISGHTALYWYRQSLGQGPEFLIYFQGTGAADDSGLPNDRFFAVRPEGSVSTLKIQRTERGDSAVYLCASSPQTGQETQYFGPGTRLLVL.

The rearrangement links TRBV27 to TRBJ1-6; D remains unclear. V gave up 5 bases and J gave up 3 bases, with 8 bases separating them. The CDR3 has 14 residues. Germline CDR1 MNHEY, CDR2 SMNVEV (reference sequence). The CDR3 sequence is CASSLDGYNSPLHF. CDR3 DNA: TGTGCCAGCAGTCTCGACGGCTATAATTCACCCCTCCACTTT.

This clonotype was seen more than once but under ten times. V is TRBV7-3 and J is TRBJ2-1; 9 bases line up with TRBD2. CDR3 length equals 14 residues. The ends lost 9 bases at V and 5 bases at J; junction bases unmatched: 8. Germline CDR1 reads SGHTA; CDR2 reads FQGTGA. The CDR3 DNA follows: TGTGCCAGTAAGTTTAGCGGGGGAGACAATGAGCAGTTCTTC. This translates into CASKFSGGDNEQFF.

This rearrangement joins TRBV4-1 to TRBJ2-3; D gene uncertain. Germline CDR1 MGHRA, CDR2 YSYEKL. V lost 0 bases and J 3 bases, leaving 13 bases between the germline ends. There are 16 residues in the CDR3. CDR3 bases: TGCGCCAGCAGCCAAGAACTGGGATTAGAGACAGATACGCAGTATTTT. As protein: CASSQELGLETDTQYF.

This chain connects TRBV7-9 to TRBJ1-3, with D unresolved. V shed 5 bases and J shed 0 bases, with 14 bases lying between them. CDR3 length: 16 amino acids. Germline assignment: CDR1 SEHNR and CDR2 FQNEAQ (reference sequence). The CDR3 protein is CASSAILPDSGNTIYF. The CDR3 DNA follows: TGTGCCAGCAGCGCAATACTCCCGGACTCTGGAAACACCATATATTTT.

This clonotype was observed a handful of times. CDR3 sequence: CASSLEWGAGSDGYTF. CDR3 in DNA: TGTGCCAGCAGTTTAGAGTGGGGGGCCGGGAGTGATGGCTACACCTTC. This chain links TRBV28 with TRBJ1-2; TRBD1 might be the D (6 bases). V was pared by 2 bases and J by 6 bases, with 19 bases between. CDR1 MDHEN and CDR2 SYDVKM come from the germline V gene. The CDR3 runs to 16 residues.

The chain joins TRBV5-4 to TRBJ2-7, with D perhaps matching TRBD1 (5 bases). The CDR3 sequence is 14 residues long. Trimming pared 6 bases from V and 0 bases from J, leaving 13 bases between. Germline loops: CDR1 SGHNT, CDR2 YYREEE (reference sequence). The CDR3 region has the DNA TGTGCCAGCACGACAGACCGTCGCTCCTACGAGCAGTACTTC. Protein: CASTTDRRSYEQYF.

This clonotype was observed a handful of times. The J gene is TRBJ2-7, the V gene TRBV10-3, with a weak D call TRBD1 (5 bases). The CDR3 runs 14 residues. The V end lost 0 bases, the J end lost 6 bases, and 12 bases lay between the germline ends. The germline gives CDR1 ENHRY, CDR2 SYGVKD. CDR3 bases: TGTGCCATCAGTGAGTCATCAGGGTTCGGCGAGCAGTACTTC. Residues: CAISESSGFGEQYF.

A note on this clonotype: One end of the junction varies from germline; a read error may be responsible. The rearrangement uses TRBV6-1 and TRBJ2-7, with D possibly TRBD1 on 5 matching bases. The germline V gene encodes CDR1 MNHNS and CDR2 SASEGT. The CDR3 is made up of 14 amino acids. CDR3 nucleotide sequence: TGTGCCAGCAGCGAAGGGGTAGGCTCCTACGAGCAGTACTTC. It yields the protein CASSEGVGSYEQYF.

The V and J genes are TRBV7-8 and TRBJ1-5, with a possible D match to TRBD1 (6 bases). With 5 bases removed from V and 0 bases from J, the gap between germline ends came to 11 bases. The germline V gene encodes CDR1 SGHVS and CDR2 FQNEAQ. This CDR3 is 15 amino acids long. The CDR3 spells CASSVGTYSNQPQHF. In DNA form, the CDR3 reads TGTGCCAGCAGCGTCGGGACATATAGCAATCAGCCCCAGCATTTT. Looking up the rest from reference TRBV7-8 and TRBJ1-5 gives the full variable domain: GAGVSQSPRYKVAKRGQDVALRCDPISGHVSLFWYQQALGQGPEFLTYFQNEAQLDKSGLPSDRFFAERPEGSVSTLKIQRTQQEDSAVYLCASSVGTYSNQPQHFGDGTRLSIL.

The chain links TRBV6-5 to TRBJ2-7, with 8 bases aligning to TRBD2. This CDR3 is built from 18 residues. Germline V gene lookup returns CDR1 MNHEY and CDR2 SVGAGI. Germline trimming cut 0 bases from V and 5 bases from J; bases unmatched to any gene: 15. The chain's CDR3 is CASSYSPTSSGVLDEQYF. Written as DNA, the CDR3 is TGTGCCAGCAGTTACTCGCCGACTAGTAGCGGGGTTTTGGACGAGCAGTACTTC.

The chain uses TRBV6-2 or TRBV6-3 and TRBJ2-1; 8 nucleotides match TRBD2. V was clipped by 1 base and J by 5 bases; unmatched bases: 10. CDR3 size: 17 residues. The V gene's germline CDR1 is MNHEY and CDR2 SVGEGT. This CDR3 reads CASSYLLAGGGNNEQFF. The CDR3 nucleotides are TGTGCCAGCAGTTACTTATTGGCCGGGGGGGGGAACAATGAGCAGTTCTTC.

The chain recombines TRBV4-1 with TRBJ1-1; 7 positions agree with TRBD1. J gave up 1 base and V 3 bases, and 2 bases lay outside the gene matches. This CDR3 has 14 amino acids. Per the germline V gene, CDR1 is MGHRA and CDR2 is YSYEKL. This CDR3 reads CASSQGQTNTEAFF. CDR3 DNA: TGCGCCAGCAGCCAGGGACAGACGAACACTGAAGCTTTCTTT.

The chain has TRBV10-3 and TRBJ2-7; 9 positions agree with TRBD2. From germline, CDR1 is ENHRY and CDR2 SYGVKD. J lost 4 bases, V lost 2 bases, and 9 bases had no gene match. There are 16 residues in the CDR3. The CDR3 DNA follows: TGTGCCATCAGTGAGCGAAGCGGGGGGACTGATTACGAGCAGTACTTC. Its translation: CAISERSGGTDYEQYF.